This T cell receptor beta chain is drawn from a study of control samples from healthy donors and cancer patients (dated by TCRdb to 2018 to 2021). From cysteine to phenylalanine, the CDR3 is 13 amino acids long. The read is trimmed to its CDR3 DNA, 39 bases read in frame from base 1. The germline V gene (reference sequence) gives CDR1 as MNHNY and CDR2 as SVGAGI. The library was generated by the immunoSEQ multiplex PCR assay. The clones in this table, taken by TCRdb from immuneACCESS, are in-frame only. Not every clone is retained; where verified, under half of the shortfall comes from an unresolved V gene, and the cause of the rest is unknown. In all, the sample holds roughly 160,000 clones, and around 88% of those were seen once. Around 5.1% of the sample is held by the ten biggest clonotypes. In the case of this clone: Its binding antigen is unknown. The junction departs from germline at one end; a sequencing error may be responsible.

The sequence is built from TRBV6-6 and TRBJ2-7, and 8 bases in between align with TRBD2. The sequence was collected from a woman aged 25 to 45 in good health. The sample consisted of blood. The CDR3 protein: CASSYQRDGTRDF. The base sequence is TGTGCCAGCAGTTACCAGCGGGACGGGACTAGGGACTTC.